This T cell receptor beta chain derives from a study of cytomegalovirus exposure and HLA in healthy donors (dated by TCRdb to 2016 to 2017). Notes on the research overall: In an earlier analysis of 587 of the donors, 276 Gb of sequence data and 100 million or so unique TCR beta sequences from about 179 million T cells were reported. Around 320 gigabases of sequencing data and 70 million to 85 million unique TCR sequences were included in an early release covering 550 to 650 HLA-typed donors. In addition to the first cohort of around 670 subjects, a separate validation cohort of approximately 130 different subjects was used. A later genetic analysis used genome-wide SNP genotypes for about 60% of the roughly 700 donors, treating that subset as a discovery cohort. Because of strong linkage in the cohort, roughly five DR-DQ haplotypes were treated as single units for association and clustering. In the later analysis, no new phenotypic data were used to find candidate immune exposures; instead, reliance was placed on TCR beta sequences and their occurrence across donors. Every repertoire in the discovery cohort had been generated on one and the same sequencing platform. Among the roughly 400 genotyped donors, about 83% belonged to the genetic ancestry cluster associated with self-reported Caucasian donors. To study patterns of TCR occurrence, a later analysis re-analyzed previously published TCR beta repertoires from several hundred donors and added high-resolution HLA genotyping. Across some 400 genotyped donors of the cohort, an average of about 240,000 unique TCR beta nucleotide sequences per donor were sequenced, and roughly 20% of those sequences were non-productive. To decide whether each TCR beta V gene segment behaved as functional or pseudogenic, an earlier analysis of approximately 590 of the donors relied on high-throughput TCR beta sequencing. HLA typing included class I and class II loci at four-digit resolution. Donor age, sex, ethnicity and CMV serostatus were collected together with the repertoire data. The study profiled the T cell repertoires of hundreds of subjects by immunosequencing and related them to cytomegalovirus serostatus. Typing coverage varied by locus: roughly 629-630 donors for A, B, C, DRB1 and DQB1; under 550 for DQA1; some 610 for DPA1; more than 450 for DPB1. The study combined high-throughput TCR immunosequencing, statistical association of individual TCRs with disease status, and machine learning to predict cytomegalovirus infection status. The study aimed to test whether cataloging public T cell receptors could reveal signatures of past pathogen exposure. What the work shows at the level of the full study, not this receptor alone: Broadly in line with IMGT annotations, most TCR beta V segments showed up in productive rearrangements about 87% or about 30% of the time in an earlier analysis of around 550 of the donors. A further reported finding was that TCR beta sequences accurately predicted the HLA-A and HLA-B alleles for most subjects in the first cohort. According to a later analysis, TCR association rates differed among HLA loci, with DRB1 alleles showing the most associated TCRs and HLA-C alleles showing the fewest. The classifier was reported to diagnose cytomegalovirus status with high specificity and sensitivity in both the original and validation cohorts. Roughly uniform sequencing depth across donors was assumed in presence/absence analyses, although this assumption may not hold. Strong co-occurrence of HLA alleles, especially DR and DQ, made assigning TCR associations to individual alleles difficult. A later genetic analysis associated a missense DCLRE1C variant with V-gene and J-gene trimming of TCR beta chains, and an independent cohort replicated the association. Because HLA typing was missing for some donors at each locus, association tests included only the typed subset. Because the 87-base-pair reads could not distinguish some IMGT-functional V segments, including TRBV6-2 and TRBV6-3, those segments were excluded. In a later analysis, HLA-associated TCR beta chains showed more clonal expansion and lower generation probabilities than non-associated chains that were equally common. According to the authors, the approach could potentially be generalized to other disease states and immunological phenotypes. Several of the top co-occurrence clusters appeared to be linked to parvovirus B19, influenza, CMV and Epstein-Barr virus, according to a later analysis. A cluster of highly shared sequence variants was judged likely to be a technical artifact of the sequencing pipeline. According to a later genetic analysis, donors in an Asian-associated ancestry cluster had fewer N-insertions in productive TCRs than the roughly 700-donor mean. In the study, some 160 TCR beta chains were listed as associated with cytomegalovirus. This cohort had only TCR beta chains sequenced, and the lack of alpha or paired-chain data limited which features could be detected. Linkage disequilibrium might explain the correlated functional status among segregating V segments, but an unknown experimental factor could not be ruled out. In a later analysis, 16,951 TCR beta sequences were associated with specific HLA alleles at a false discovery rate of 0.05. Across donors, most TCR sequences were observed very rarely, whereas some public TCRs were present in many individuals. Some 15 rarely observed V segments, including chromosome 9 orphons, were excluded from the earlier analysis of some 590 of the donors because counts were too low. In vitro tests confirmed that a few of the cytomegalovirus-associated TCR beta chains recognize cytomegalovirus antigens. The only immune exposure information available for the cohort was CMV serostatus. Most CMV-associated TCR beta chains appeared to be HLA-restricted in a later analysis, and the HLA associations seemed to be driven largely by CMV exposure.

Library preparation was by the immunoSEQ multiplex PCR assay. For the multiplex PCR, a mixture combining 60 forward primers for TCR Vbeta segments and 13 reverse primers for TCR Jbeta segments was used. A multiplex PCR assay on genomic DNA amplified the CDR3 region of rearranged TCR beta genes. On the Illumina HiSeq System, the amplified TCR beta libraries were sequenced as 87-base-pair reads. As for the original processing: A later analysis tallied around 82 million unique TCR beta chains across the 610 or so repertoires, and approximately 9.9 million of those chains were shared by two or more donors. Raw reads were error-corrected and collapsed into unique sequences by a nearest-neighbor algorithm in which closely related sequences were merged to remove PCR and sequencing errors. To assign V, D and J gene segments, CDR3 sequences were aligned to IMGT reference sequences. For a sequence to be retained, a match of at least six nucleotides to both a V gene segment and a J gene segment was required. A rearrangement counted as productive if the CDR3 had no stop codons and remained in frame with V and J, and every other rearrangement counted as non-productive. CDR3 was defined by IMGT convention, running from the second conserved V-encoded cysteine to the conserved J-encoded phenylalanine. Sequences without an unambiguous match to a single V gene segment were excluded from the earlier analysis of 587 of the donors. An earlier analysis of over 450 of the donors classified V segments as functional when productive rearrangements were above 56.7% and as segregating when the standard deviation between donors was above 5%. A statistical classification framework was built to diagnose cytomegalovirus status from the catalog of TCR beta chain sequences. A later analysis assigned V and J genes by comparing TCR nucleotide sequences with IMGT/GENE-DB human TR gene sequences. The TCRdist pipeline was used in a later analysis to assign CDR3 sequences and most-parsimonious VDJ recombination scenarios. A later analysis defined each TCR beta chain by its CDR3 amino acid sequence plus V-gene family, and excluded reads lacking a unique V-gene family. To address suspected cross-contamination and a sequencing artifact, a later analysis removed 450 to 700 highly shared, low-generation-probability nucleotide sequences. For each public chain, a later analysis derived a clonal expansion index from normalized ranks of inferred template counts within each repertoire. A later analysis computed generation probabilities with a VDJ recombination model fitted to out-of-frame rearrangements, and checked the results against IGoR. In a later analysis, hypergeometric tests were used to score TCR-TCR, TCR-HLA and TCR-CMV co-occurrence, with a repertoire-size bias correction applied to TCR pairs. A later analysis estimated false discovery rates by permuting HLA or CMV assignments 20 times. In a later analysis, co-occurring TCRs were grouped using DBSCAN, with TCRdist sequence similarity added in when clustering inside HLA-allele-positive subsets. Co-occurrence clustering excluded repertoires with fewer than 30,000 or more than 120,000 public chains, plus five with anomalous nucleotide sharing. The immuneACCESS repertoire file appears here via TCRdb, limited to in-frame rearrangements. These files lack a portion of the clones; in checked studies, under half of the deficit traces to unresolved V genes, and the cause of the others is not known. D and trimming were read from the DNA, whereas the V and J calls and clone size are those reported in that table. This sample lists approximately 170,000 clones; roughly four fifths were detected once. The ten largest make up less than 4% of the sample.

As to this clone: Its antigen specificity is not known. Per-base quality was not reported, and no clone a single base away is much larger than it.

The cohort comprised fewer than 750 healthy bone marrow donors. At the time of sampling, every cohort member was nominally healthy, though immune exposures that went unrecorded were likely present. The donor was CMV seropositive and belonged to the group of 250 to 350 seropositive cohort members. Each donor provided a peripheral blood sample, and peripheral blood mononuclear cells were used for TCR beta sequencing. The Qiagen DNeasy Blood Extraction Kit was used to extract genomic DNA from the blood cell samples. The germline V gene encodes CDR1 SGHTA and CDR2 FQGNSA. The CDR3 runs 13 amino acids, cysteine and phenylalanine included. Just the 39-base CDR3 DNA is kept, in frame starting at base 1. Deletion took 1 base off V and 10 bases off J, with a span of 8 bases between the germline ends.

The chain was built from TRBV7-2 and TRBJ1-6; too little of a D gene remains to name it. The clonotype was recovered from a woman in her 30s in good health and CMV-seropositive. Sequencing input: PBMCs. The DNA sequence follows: TGTGCCAGCAGCTTAGGCGAGGGATCACCCCTCCACTTT. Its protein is CASSLGEGSPLHF. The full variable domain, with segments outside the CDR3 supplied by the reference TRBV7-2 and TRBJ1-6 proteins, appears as GAGVSQSPSNKVTEKGKDVELRCDPISGHTALYWYRQSLGQGLEFLIYFQGNSAPDKSGLPSDRFSAERTGGSVSTLTIQRTQQEDSAVYLCASSLGEGSPLHFGNGTRLTVT.